One sample yielded the 23 T cell receptor beta chains listed below, sequenced in a study of T-cell memory formation after mild COVID-19. TCRdb re-called the 5' RACE reads with MiXCR, one entry per CDR3 protein. This table has about 340,000 distinct CDR3 sequences, around an eighth appearing once. The specimen sequenced was PBMCs or a T cell subset sorted from them (not recorded which). These receptor sequences come from a man between 18 and 35 years old who had mild COVID-19 (a few samples of this study predate the infection). Cell type and time point are not known.

V usage is TRBV4-1 and J usage is TRBJ2-7; no reliable D call. The V end lost 5 bases, the J end lost 5 bases, and 19 bases lay between the germline ends. CDR1 is MGHRA, CDR2 YSYEKL, per germline. This CDR3 spans 15 amino acids. The CDR3: CASSSRSGFRNEQYF. CDR3 bases: TGCGCCAGCAGCTCACGATCGGGTTTTAGAAACGAGCAGTACTTC.

This clonotype has just a few counts. The gene calls are TRBV11-1 and TRBJ2-7, with 8 bases fitting TRBD2. J lost 8 bases, V lost 5 bases, and 2 bases had no gene match. From germline, CDR1 is SGHAT and CDR2 FQDESV (reference sequence). The CDR3 is 11 residues long. The CDR3 loop reads CASSRGGKQYV. CDR3 nucleotide sequence: TGTGCCAGCAGCCGGGGGGGCAAGCAGTACGTC.

The J gene is TRBJ1-2, the V gene TRBV2, with 7 nucleotides matching TRBD1. After removal of 4 bases from V and 4 bases from J, the junction contained 9 bases not matched to a gene. The CDR3 contains 15 residues. CDR1 and CDR2 from the germline V gene are SNHLY and FYNNEI. The CDR3, as DNA: TGTGCCAGCAGTGGCAGACAGGGTTTAGTCTATGGCTACACCTTC. Protein product: CASSGRQGLVYGYTF.

The chain carries TRBV6-5 and TRBJ2-7; the match to TRBD1 covers 7 bases. V shed 4 bases, J shed 1 base, and the junction held 10 bases outside the gene matches. The V gene's germline CDR1 is MNHEY and CDR2 SVGAGI. The CDR3 contains 16 residues. Here the CDR3 DNA reads TGTGCCAGCAGTTTGTTTGGCAGGGGGAGTTCCTACGAGCAGTACTTC. This codes for CASSLFGRGSSYEQYF.

This chain uses TRBV9 with TRBJ1-6, with D possibly matching TRBD1 (6 bases). The germline V gene has CDR1 SGDLS and CDR2 YYNGEE. The CDR3 spans 15 residues. The germline V and J ends were trimmed by 4 bases and 7 bases, with 15 bases remaining between them. CDR3 region: CASSPRGGGNSPLHF. The CDR3 DNA reads as TGTGCCAGCAGCCCAAGGGGGGGAGGCAATTCACCCCTCCACTTT.

This clonotype has at least ten counts. The rearrangement joins TRBV5-6 to TRBJ2-1; D remains ambiguous. The CDR3 length is 14 residues. Deletions cut 2 bases from V and 0 bases from J, with 6 bases between. Germline lookup yields CDR1 SGHDT and CDR2 YYEEEE. DNA for the CDR3: TGTGCCAGCAGCTTCGACGGCTCCTACAATGAGCAGTTCTTC. Translation gives CASSFDGSYNEQFF.

A few counts support this clonotype. The gene calls are TRBV6-2 or TRBV6-3 and TRBJ2-1; 9 nucleotides align to TRBD2. V trimming: 8 bases; J trimming: 3 bases; junction bases outside the gene matches: 8. Germline-derived CDR1 and CDR2 are MNHEY and SVGEGT. The CDR3 runs to 15 residues. The CDR3 sequence: CASGHQRGVYNEQFF. The CDR3 DNA reads as TGTGCCAGCGGTCATCAGCGGGGGGTCTACAATGAGCAGTTCTTC.

This clonotype was detected only a few times. V and J are TRBV18 and TRBJ2-6; D gene uncertain. The V end lost 1 base, the J end lost 3 bases, and 7 bases lay between the germline ends. The CDR3 spans 15 residues. The germline gives CDR1 KGHSH, CDR2 LQKENI. In nucleotides, the CDR3 is TGTGCCAGCTCACCACAAGGGATTGGGGCCAACGTCCTGACTTTC. Encoded protein: CASSPQGIGANVLTF.

The chain has TRBV20-1 and TRBJ2-3; 9 bases fit TRBD2. This CDR3 contains 15 residues. Trimming removed 1 base from V and 0 bases from J; junction bases left unmatched: 2. The germline CDR1 and CDR2 sequences are DFQATT and SNEGSKA (reference sequence). The CDR3 is CSARVSGGSTDTQYF. The CDR3 DNA reads as TGCAGTGCTAGAGTTAGCGGGGGCAGCACAGATACGCAGTATTTT.

This clonotype has at least ten counts. The chain recombines TRBV3-1 with TRBJ2-3, with D possibly TRBD2 on 5 matching bases. V was pared by 1 base and J by 0 bases, with 8 bases between. CDR3 size: 15 residues. Germline V lookup: CDR1 LGHDT, CDR2 YNNKEL (reference sequence). CDR3 DNA sequence: TGTGCCAGCAGCCAAGCCGGGGTGAGCACAGATACGCAGTATTTT. Protein sequence: CASSQAGVSTDTQYF.

This clonotype was counted between two and nine times. V usage is TRBV7-9 and J usage is TRBJ2-1; the match to TRBD2 covers 13 bases. The CDR3 is made up of 18 amino acids. Germline lookup yields CDR1 SEHNR and CDR2 FQNEAQ (reference sequence). Trimming at V came to 4 bases and at J to 0 bases, leaving 6 bases not matched to a gene. CDR3 nucleotides: TGTGCCAGCAGCTCGGGACTAGCGGGGAAAAGCTCCTACAATGAGCAGTTCTTC. Protein sequence: CASSSGLAGKSSYNEQFF.

The chain couples TRBV7-9 to TRBJ2-7; TRBD2 matches at 7 bases. Germline-derived CDR1 and CDR2 are SEHNR and FQNEAQ (reference sequence). The CDR3 is 15 amino acids. With 4 bases clipped from V and 2 bases from J, the junction kept 8 bases outside the gene matches. CDR3 sequence (DNA): TGTGCCAGCAGCTATGTGGAGCGGGGAGCCTACGAGCAGTACTTC. Its protein is CASSYVERGAYEQYF.

Many counts were recorded for this clonotype. The genes are TRBV28 and TRBJ2-1; no definite D call. The CDR3 spans 12 residues. Germline assignment: CDR1 MDHEN and CDR2 SYDVKM. V was shortened by 5 bases and J by 9 bases, with 11 bases between the two germline ends. CDR3 sequence: CASSTPGREQFF. Written as DNA, the CDR3 is TGTGCCAGCAGTACACCAGGACGTGAGCAGTTCTTC.

Details on this clonotype: At one boundary the junction diverges from the germline segment, which might be a read error. The chain recombines TRBV9 with TRBJ1-1; D not certain. The CDR3 runs 11 residues. Germline CDR1 is SGDLS and CDR2 is YYNGEE. The CDR3 DNA is TGTGCCAGCAGCAAGACCGGGAAGCTTCTCTTT. This gives the protein CASSKTGKLLF.

This clonotype has only a few counts. The chain uses TRBV5-4 and TRBJ2-2; TRBD2 matches at 9 bases. The junction had 5 bases not matched to a gene; V was cut back by 2 bases and J by 6 bases. CDR3 length equals 15 residues. CDR1 and CDR2 from the germline V gene are SGHNT and YYREEE (reference sequence). CDR3 region: CASSFKRGAAGELFF. CDR3 in DNA: TGTGCCAGCAGCTTTAAGCGGGGGGCGGCCGGGGAGCTGTTTTTT. Filled out from reference TRBV5-4 and TRBJ2-2, the complete variable domain reads ETGVTQSPTHLIKTRGQQVTLRCSSQSGHNTVSWYQQALGQGPQFIFQYYREEENGRGNFPPRFSGLQFPNYSSELNVNALELDDSALYLCASSFKRGAAGELFFGEGSRLTVL.

This clonotype was seen only a few times. The chain carries TRBV7-2 and TRBJ2-5; no clear D gene. Germline V gene lookup returns CDR1 SGHTA and CDR2 FQGNSA. This CDR3 has 16 residues. Trimming removed 2 bases from V and 5 bases from J, with 18 bases in between. CDR3 amino acids: CASSLSSVGVRETQYF. The CDR3 coding sequence is TGTGCCAGCAGCTTATCCTCAGTTGGTGTTAGGGAGACCCAGTACTTC.

This clonotype was seen a handful of times. For the CDR3, the DNA is TGTGCCAGCAGCGCCCCTTTTATACATACGGCCAAATACAAACAGCCCCAGCATTTT. It translates to CASSAPFIHTAKYKQPQHF. J is TRBJ1-5 and V is TRBV7-3, with D unresolved. V lost 5 bases and J lost 7, with 30 bases in between. The CDR3 runs to 19 residues. CDR1 is SGHTA, CDR2 FQGTGA, per germline.

This clonotype was observed a few times. This chain joins TRBV12-3 or TRBV12-4 and TRBJ2-2, with D perhaps matching TRBD2 (6 bases). The CDR3 runs to 14 residues. V was cut by 7 bases and J by 5 bases, with 14 bases left in between. The CDR3 coding sequence is TGTGCCAGCACCCCTTGGGGGGTTACCGGGGAGCTGTTTTTT. This sequence encodes CASTPWGVTGELFF.

This clonotype was detected only a few times. The chain recombines TRBV9 with TRBJ2-5; D tentatively reads TRBD1 or TRBD2 (5 bases each). The V gene lost 6 bases and the J gene lost 3 bases, with 15 bases spanning the gap. There are 14 residues in the CDR3. Germline V gene data show CDR1 as SGDLS and CDR2 as YYNGEE. CDR3 in amino acids: CASNRVGTEETQYF. CDR3 nucleotide sequence: TGTGCCAGCAACCGCGTAGGGACCGAAGAGACCCAGTACTTC.

This clonotype was counted between two and nine times. The chain is built from TRBV7-9 and TRBJ2-2; 9 positions match TRBD1. The CDR3 is 15 amino acids. Germline CDR1 and CDR2: SEHNR and FQNEAQ (reference sequence). V lost 6 bases, J lost 5 bases, and 7 bases stayed unmatched. Here the CDR3 reads CASSPGQGWTGELFF. The CDR3 bases are TGTGCCAGCAGTCCTGGACAGGGGTGGACCGGGGAGCTGTTTTTT.

In this sample, this clonotype turned up a few times. The gene calls are TRBV20-1 and TRBJ2-2, with D perhaps matching TRBD1 or TRBD2 (6 bases each). The CDR3 contains 13 residues. Germline values: CDR1 DFQATT, CDR2 SNEGSKA (reference sequence). CDR3 in amino acids: CGGGTSNTGELFF. The CDR3 region has the DNA TGCGGGGGCGGGACATCGAACACCGGGGAGCTGTTTTTT.

The table lists this clonotype with a few counts. This chain joins TRBV7-3 and TRBJ2-3; tentative D call: TRBD2 (5 bases). This CDR3 is 13 amino acids long. V lost 8 bases and J lost 3, with 12 bases in between. Per the germline V gene, CDR1 is SGHTA and CDR2 is FQGTGA. The CDR3 region has the DNA TGTGCCAGCGGCATGAGAGGGACAGATACGCAGTATTTT. It yields the protein CASGMRGTDTQYF.

This clonotype was found many times. V gene TRBV18 combines with J gene TRBJ2-5; D ambiguous. This CDR3 is built from 12 residues. The V and J ends lost 8 bases and 1 base respectively, with 8 bases between them. Germline loops: CDR1 KGHSH, CDR2 LQKENI. The CDR3 sequence is CASSLLQETQYF. In DNA form, the CDR3 reads TGTGCCAGCAGCTTACTCCAAGAGACCCAGTACTTC.